This paragraph reports one T cell receptor beta chain. Its specificity is not known. The record originates from a study of shared clonotypes between healthy human individuals. Study-wide results and caveats: What naive subsets generally showed was a larger estimated richness than memory subsets showed.

Each sorted subset replicate got 200 ng genomic DNA, tens of thousands of genomes. The method was immunoSEQ multiplex PCR; TCRdb's version includes in-frame clones alone and lacks a portion of them. The profile shows about 600,000 clones, more than 95% of them singletons. The CD4+ fraction was divided into a CD45RA+ naive subset and a CD45RA-negative memory subset. V gave up 7 bases and J gave up 7 bases; unmatched junction bases: 17. This CDR3 is built from 18 residues. The V gene's germline CDR1 is SGHVS and CDR2 FNYEAQ. The source is a woman in her 30s in good health. The sequenced material came from naive CD4+ T cells sorted from blood. This sample's subset: CD45RA+ positively selected. The chain carries TRBV7-6 and TRBJ2-5, with 14 positions matching TRBD2. This CDR3 reads CASTLGGPGLAGEGTQYF. The DNA of the CDR3 is TGTGCCAGCACCCTAGGGGGACCGGGACTAGCGGGAGAGGGGACCCAGTACTTC.